This T cell receptor (beta chain) was sequenced in a study of CD8+ T cells in alopecia areata. Sequencing used cDNA as its template, made by extracting RNA and reverse transcribing it. Sequencing used immunoSEQ multiplex PCR; TCRdb keeps in-frame clones, though not all of them. The sample shows some 200,000 clones, 56% of them seen only once. The CDR3 length is 13 residues. V gave up 2 bases and J gave up 7 bases; unmatched junction bases: 5. Per germline, CDR1 GTSNPN and CDR2 SVGIG (reference sequence). This clone was detected a few times. The receptor's source is a human donor in good health. The chain couples TRBV30 to TRBJ2-1; 7 nucleotides line up with TRBD2. The sequencing input was CD8+ T cells sorted from blood. The CDR3 nucleotides are TGTGCCTGGAGTTGGGCCGGGAGGAATGAGCAGTTCTTC. Translated: CAWSWAGRNEQFF.